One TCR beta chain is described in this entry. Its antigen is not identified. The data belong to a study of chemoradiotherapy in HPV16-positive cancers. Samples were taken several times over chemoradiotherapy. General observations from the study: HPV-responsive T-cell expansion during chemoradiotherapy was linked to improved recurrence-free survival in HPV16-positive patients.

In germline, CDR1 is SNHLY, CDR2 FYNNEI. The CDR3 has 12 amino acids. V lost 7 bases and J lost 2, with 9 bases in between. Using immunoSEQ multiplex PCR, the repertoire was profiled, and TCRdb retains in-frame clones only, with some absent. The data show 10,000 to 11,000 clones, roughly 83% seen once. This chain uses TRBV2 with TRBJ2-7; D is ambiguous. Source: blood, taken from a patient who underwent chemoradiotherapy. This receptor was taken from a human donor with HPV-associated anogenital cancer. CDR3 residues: CASKVQPYEQYF. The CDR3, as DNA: TGTGCCAGCAAAGTCCAGCCCTACGAGCAGTACTTC.